This T cell receptor beta chain appears in the sequencing data of a study of T cell responses to AZD1222 COVID-19 vaccine. Findings and limits, study-wide: The reported proportion of spike-specific TCRs targeting unmutated variant regions was nearly half.

Comments on this clone: The antigen is undetermined.

Using immunoSEQ multiplex PCR, the repertoire was profiled, and TCRdb retains in-frame clones only, with some absent. This table holds 100,000 to 120,000 clones, about 90% found once. CDR1 LGHDT and CDR2 YNNKEL come from the germline V gene (reference sequence). Trimming cost V 4 bases and J 4 bases, with 19 bases left between them. There are 16 residues in the CDR3. The sequence was obtained from an adult who received the AZD1222 COVID-19 vaccine. V gene TRBV3-1 (or the pseudogene TRBV3-2) combines with J gene TRBJ1-2; D is possibly TRBD1 (5 bases). The source material was peripheral blood, sampled 28 days after the second AZD1222 dose. The CDR3 loop is CASSRSSSRARYGYTF. The CDR3 DNA reads TGTGCCAGCAGCCGCTCATCTTCCAGGGCCCGCTATGGCTACACCTTC.